Listed below are T cell receptor beta chains from one sample, sequenced in a study of metastatic and nonmetastatic thyroid tumors. TCRdb recomputed clones from the PCR reads via MiXCR. The sample has fewer than 15,000 clones, roughly 31% seen once; the top ten hold 15% to 19%. Sequences were obtained from tumor tissue. The receptors derive from a male donor with papillary thyroid cancer or a benign thyroid nodule (not recorded which). Some clones in this sample may be carry-over from other donors' samples. CDR3s include the opening cysteine and the closing phenylalanine or tryptophan. A D gene is named only where the DNA matches it firmly. Rows give clone size only sometimes, using once, few, many, or a class for an expanded clone.

d_call: -; v_call: TRBV29-1; j_call: TRBJ1-2; clone_size: many; cdr3_nt: TGCAGCGCCCCGAGAACCGACTATGGCTACACCTTC; cdr3_aa: CSAPRTDYGYTF
d_call: TRBD1; v_call: TRBV19; j_call: TRBJ2-7; clone_size: few; cdr3_nt: TGTGCCAGTAGTCAGGGGGCGGTGGGCTCCTACGAGCAGTACTTC; cdr3_aa: CASSQGAVGSYEQYF
d_call: -; v_call: TRBV27; j_call: TRBJ2-2; clone_size: -; cdr3_nt: TGTGCCAGCAGTCATCCGAACACCGGGGAGCTGTTTTTT; cdr3_aa: CASSHPNTGELFF
d_call: TRBD1; v_call: TRBV7-9; j_call: TRBJ2-1; clone_size: medium-sized; cdr3_nt: TGTGCCAGCAGCTTAACCGCGGGACAGGAATACAATGAGCAGTTCTTC; cdr3_aa: CASSLTAGQEYNEQFF
d_call: -; v_call: TRBV29-1; j_call: TRBJ2-7; clone_size: many; cdr3_nt: TGCAGCGTTGAGAAGTGGAGGGAAAAGGGATCCTACGAGCAGTACTTC; cdr3_aa: CSVEKWREKGSYEQYF
d_call: -; v_call: TRBV19; j_call: TRBJ2-5; clone_size: many; cdr3_nt: TGTGCCAGTAGTATAGTAGGGGGATACGGAGAGACCCAGTACTTC; cdr3_aa: CASSIVGGYGETQYF
d_call: -; v_call: TRBV12-3/TRBV12-4; j_call: TRBJ2-7; clone_size: -; cdr3_nt: TGTGCCAGCAGTTCCATACTCAGGGGATGGTCCTACGAGCAGTACTTC; cdr3_aa: CASSSILRGWSYEQYF
d_call: -; v_call: TRBV11-1; j_call: TRBJ2-3; clone_size: -; cdr3_nt: TGTGCCAGCAGCTTCAGAAACTGTCAGGCTACAGATACGCAGTATTTT; cdr3_aa: CASSFRNCQATDTQYF
d_call: TRBD1; v_call: TRBV6-2/TRBV6-3; j_call: TRBJ1-3; clone_size: -; cdr3_nt: TGTGCCAGCAGCCCGGACAGGAGAGGAAACACCATATATTTT; cdr3_aa: CASSPDRRGNTIYF
d_call: -; v_call: TRBV6-4; j_call: TRBJ2-6; clone_size: few; cdr3_nt: TGTGCCAGCAGTGACGCCGGGGGTACCGGGGCCAACGTCCTGACTTTC; cdr3_aa: CASSDAGGTGANVLTF
d_call: -; v_call: TRBV20-1; j_call: TRBJ2-7; clone_size: -; cdr3_nt: TGCAGTGCTAATAGCGTCTCCTACGAGCAGTACTTC; cdr3_aa: CSANSVSYEQYF
d_call: -; v_call: TRBV7-9; j_call: TRBJ1-1; clone_size: -; cdr3_nt: TGTGCCAGCAGCTTACCCGGCATGAACACTGAAGCTTTCTTT; cdr3_aa: CASSLPGMNTEAFF
d_call: -; v_call: TRBV27; j_call: TRBJ2-3; clone_size: few; cdr3_nt: TGTGCCAGCAGTTTATCCCGCCCGGATACGCAGTATTTT; cdr3_aa: CASSLSRPDTQYF
d_call: -; v_call: TRBV30; j_call: TRBJ1-2; clone_size: -; cdr3_nt: TGTGCCTGGGAAAGCAGCAACGTTAACTATTGCTACACCTTC; cdr3_aa: CAWESSNVNYCYTF
d_call: -; v_call: TRBV5-6; j_call: TRBJ1-5; clone_size: many; cdr3_nt: TGTGCCAGCAGACTATGGAATAGGGGTCAGCCCCAGCATTTT; cdr3_aa: CASRLWNRGQPQHF
d_call: -; v_call: TRBV20-1; j_call: TRBJ1-2; clone_size: -; cdr3_nt: TGCAGTGCTAGACCGAGGACGGAGGAGGGTCTTGGCTACACCTTC; cdr3_aa: CSARPRTEEGLGYTF
d_call: -; v_call: TRBV6-1; j_call: TRBJ2-7; clone_size: few; cdr3_nt: TGTGCCAGAATAAATCTAAAAACCGGGACGGACACCTACGAGCAGTACTTC; cdr3_aa: CARINLKTGTDTYEQYF
d_call: -; v_call: TRBV27; j_call: TRBJ1-4; clone_size: many; cdr3_nt: TGTGCCAGCAGTTTTTTAGGGAGTGGGGGTTTATATGAAAAACTGTTTTTT; cdr3_aa: CASSFLGSGGLYEKLFF
d_call: -; v_call: TRBV5-1; j_call: TRBJ2-6; clone_size: -; cdr3_nt: TGCGCCAGCAGCTTGGTCGGAGGTAGCACTGGGGCCAACGTCCTGACTTTC; cdr3_aa: CASSLVGGSTGANVLTF
d_call: TRBD2; v_call: TRBV30; j_call: TRBJ2-5; clone_size: -; cdr3_nt: TGTGCCTGGAGCTGCGGGAGGTATCCTTTCCTTTTAGAGACCCAGTACTTC; cdr3_aa: CAWSCGRYPFLLETQYF
d_call: -; v_call: TRBV12-3/TRBV12-4; j_call: TRBJ2-7; clone_size: medium-sized; cdr3_nt: TGTGCCAAAAAGCGGCTCGCGGGGCAGTACTTC; cdr3_aa: CAKKRLAGQYF
d_call: TRBD1; v_call: TRBV2; j_call: TRBJ2-7; clone_size: few; cdr3_nt: TGTGCCAGCAGGACAGGGGGCGCAGTGGGGGAGCAGTACTTC; cdr3_aa: CASRTGGAVGEQYF
d_call: TRBD1; v_call: TRBV18; j_call: TRBJ1-2; clone_size: -; cdr3_nt: TGTGCCAGCTCACCGACCAAGACAGGGTTGGGCTACACCTTC; cdr3_aa: CASSPTKTGLGYTF
d_call: -; v_call: TRBV4-1; j_call: TRBJ2-7; clone_size: -; cdr3_nt: TGCGCCAGCCGACGACAGGAAACCTACGAGCAGTACTTC; cdr3_aa: CASRRQETYEQYF
d_call: TRBD2; v_call: TRBV5-1; j_call: TRBJ2-3; clone_size: -; cdr3_nt: TGCGCCAGCAGCTTGGCCCTGGCTAGCGGGAGGGCGACAGATACGCAGTATTTT; cdr3_aa: CASSLALASGRATDTQYF
d_call: -; v_call: TRBV24-1; j_call: TRBJ2-2; clone_size: few; cdr3_nt: TGTGCCACCCGCGGGGCGGACCCCACAACCGGGGAGCTGTTTTTT; cdr3_aa: CATRGADPTTGELFF
d_call: TRBD1; v_call: TRBV24-1; j_call: TRBJ2-1; clone_size: -; cdr3_nt: TGTGCCACCAGTGATTTGGGACAGGGGAATTACAATGAGCAGTTCTTC; cdr3_aa: CATSDLGQGNYNEQFF
d_call: -; v_call: TRBV24-1; j_call: TRBJ2-4; clone_size: -; cdr3_nt: TGTGCCACCGGGAAGAGGGGACAGTACTTC; cdr3_aa: CATGKRGQYF
d_call: TRBD2; v_call: TRBV10-1; j_call: TRBJ2-3; clone_size: -; cdr3_nt: TGCGCCAGCAGTGACGGCGGGAGGGCCACAGATACGCAGTATTTT; cdr3_aa: CASSDGGRATDTQYF
d_call: TRBD1; v_call: TRBV6-2/TRBV6-3; j_call: TRBJ2-3; clone_size: few; cdr3_nt: TGTGCCAGCAGTTACACCCACAGGGGAGATACGCAGTATTTT; cdr3_aa: CASSYTHRGDTQYF
d_call: -; v_call: TRBV15; j_call: TRBJ1-6; clone_size: -; cdr3_nt: TGTGCCACCAGCAGCGACCGGGCCCTCCGGGGTTCACCCCTCCACTTT; cdr3_aa: CATSSDRALRGSPLHF
d_call: TRBD1; v_call: TRBV5-6; j_call: TRBJ2-2; clone_size: -; cdr3_nt: TGTGCCAGCAGCTTGATCTGGGCTCAGGGGGAGTACACCGGGGAGCTGTTTTTT; cdr3_aa: CASSLIWAQGEYTGELFF
d_call: TRBD1; v_call: TRBV24-1; j_call: TRBJ1-2; clone_size: many; cdr3_nt: TGTGCCACCAGTGTACGGACAGGGGAAGGCTACACCTTC; cdr3_aa: CATSVRTGEGYTF
d_call: -; v_call: TRBV12-3/TRBV12-4; j_call: TRBJ2-7; clone_size: -; cdr3_nt: TGTGCCAGCAGTTCACACCAGCGGCAGTACTTC; cdr3_aa: CASSSHQRQYF
d_call: TRBD2; v_call: TRBV28; j_call: TRBJ2-2; clone_size: few; cdr3_nt: TGTGCCAGCCTCCCCAGCGGGAGGGTCGCCGTGGAGCTGTTTTTT; cdr3_aa: CASLPSGRVAVELFF
d_call: -; v_call: TRBV6-1; j_call: TRBJ1-1; clone_size: few; cdr3_nt: TGTGCCAGCAGACATACAGAGAACACTGAAGCTTTCTTT; cdr3_aa: CASRHTENTEAFF
d_call: -; v_call: TRBV20-1; j_call: TRBJ1-2; clone_size: medium-sized; cdr3_nt: TGCAGTGCCCGCATCACAGCGATCTATGGCTACACCTTC; cdr3_aa: CSARITAIYGYTF
d_call: -; v_call: TRBV7-3; j_call: TRBJ2-5; clone_size: -; cdr3_nt: TGTGCCAGCAGCCGTCCCGGGGCCGGGGAGACCCAGTACTTC; cdr3_aa: CASSRPGAGETQYF
d_call: -; v_call: TRBV10-3; j_call: TRBJ1-2; clone_size: medium-sized; cdr3_nt: TGTGCCATCAGTGAGTCGACAGCCTGGGATGGCTACACCTTC; cdr3_aa: CAISESTAWDGYTF
d_call: TRBD1; v_call: TRBV5-4; j_call: TRBJ2-7; clone_size: -; cdr3_nt: TGTGCCAGCACACCGAACAGGGGATACGAGCAGTACTTC; cdr3_aa: CASTPNRGYEQYF
d_call: TRBD2; v_call: TRBV7-3; j_call: TRBJ2-1; clone_size: -; cdr3_nt: TGTGCCAGCAGCTTAGGGACGGGAGGGGGTGAGCAGTTCTTC; cdr3_aa: CASSLGTGGGEQFF
d_call: TRBD2; v_call: TRBV6-2/TRBV6-3; j_call: TRBJ2-1; clone_size: -; cdr3_nt: TGTGCCAGCAATCCCGTGGGACTAGCGGGAAGGAATAATGAGCAGTTCTTC; cdr3_aa: CASNPVGLAGRNNEQFF
d_call: TRBD1; v_call: TRBV30; j_call: TRBJ2-2; clone_size: -; cdr3_nt: TGTGCCTGGAGCCCGACCGGGACAGGGAGTTGGGGGAACACCGGGGAGCTGTTTTTT; cdr3_aa: CAWSPTGTGSWGNTGELFF
d_call: -; v_call: TRBV20-1; j_call: TRBJ2-1; clone_size: -; cdr3_nt: TGCAGTGCTAGTGGGCGGGCCTCCTACAATGAGCAGTTCTTC; cdr3_aa: CSASGRASYNEQFF
d_call: -; v_call: TRBV2; j_call: TRBJ1-2; clone_size: medium-sized; cdr3_nt: TGTGCCAGCAGTGAAGATCCTGATAACTATGGCTACACCTTC; cdr3_aa: CASSEDPDNYGYTF
d_call: -; v_call: TRBV7-9; j_call: TRBJ1-1; clone_size: medium-sized; cdr3_nt: TGTGCCAGCAGCTCATCCACTGAAGCTTTCTTT; cdr3_aa: CASSSSTEAFF
d_call: -; v_call: TRBV12-3/TRBV12-4; j_call: TRBJ2-5; clone_size: -; cdr3_nt: TGTGCCAGCAGTTTAGACAGTGTGGAGACCCAGTACTTC; cdr3_aa: CASSLDSVETQYF
d_call: TRBD1; v_call: TRBV19; j_call: TRBJ2-7; clone_size: -; cdr3_nt: TGTGCCAGTAGTAATACAGGGGGGTCCTACGAGCAGTACTTC; cdr3_aa: CASSNTGGSYEQYF
d_call: TRBD1; v_call: TRBV24-1; j_call: TRBJ1-1; clone_size: medium-sized; cdr3_nt: TGTGCCACCAGTGACGCCAACAGGGGTGAAGCTTTCTTT; cdr3_aa: CATSDANRGEAFF
d_call: TRBD1; v_call: TRBV5-1; j_call: TRBJ1-2; clone_size: -; cdr3_nt: TGCGCCAGCAGCCCGGGACAGGGGGTTGGTAACTATGGCTACACCTTC; cdr3_aa: CASSPGQGVGNYGYTF
d_call: TRBD1; v_call: TRBV6-1; j_call: TRBJ2-7; clone_size: -; cdr3_nt: TGTGCCAGCAGTGAAGAGGGACAGGGGGCGAAAGAGCAGTACTTC; cdr3_aa: CASSEEGQGAKEQYF
d_call: TRBD2; v_call: TRBV11-2; j_call: TRBJ2-1; clone_size: few; cdr3_nt: TGTGCCAACAGCTTAGGCACTAGCGGGATTTCTCGACAGTTCTTC; cdr3_aa: CANSLGTSGISRQFF
d_call: -; v_call: TRBV5-1; j_call: TRBJ2-2; clone_size: -; cdr3_nt: TGCGCCAGCAGGGACTCATTGAACACCGGGGAGCTGTTTTTT; cdr3_aa: CASRDSLNTGELFF